Listed here is a single T cell receptor beta chain. Its antigen is not known. This sample is drawn from a study of T-cell memory formation after mild COVID-19. CDR1 is SGHTA, CDR2 FQGTGA, per germline. The junction had 5 bases not matched to a gene; V was cut back by 4 bases and J by 3 bases. CDR3 length equals 14 residues. TCRdb re-called the 5' RACE reads with MiXCR, one entry per CDR3 protein. Here the sample spans roughly 400,000 distinct CDR3 sequences, roughly 15% being singletons. Study-wide results and limits: CD8+ contracting clones occupied EMRA, while CD4+ ones occupied mainly CM and EM. A second wave expanding day 15 to 37 was CD4+-biased; contracting clones were balanced.

Sequenced input: PBMCs or a T cell subset sorted from them (not recorded which). This chain links TRBV7-3 with TRBJ1-2; 7 bases line up with TRBD1. The sequence came from a man between 18 and 29 years old who had mild COVID-19 (a few samples of this study predate the infection). Cell type and time point are not known. This CDR3 reads CASSSTGADYGYTF. CDR3 in DNA: TGTGCCAGCAGCTCAACAGGGGCGGACTATGGCTACACCTTC.